This T cell receptor beta chain was sequenced for a study of T-cell memory formation after mild COVID-19. From the 5' RACE reads, TCRdb called clonotypes with MiXCR, one entry per CDR3 protein. The repertoire holds around 390,000 distinct CDR3 sequences, with 16% as singletons. General study findings and limits: Of the contracting clones, CD4+ ones lay mainly in CM and EM, and CD8+ ones in EMRA.

There are a few counts of this clonotype. The target antigen is unknown. This CDR3 region has 15 residues. Trimming left V 6 bases short and J 0 bases short, with 14 bases between. CDR1 is MNHEY, CDR2 SVGEGT, per germline. The chain employs TRBV6-2 or TRBV6-3 and TRBJ1-1; D gene ambiguous. The sequencing input was PBMCs or a T cell subset sorted from them (not recorded which). This sequence originates from a man younger than 35 who had mild COVID-19 (a few samples of this study predate the infection). Cell type and time point are not known. CDR3 DNA: TGTGCCAGCAGGGAACATGGGTTCATGAACACTGAAGCTTTCTTT. This translates into CASREHGFMNTEAFF.